The rows below give T cell receptor beta chains drawn from one sample of a study of shared clonotypes between healthy human individuals. Clones were read by immunoSEQ multiplex PCR, and TCRdb kept only the in-frame ones, dropping some. Of about 2 million clones in the sample, about 94% were seen once. The sequenced sample consisted of naive CD8+ T cells sorted from blood. The receptor source for this set is a young man in good health. The CDR3 runs from the conserved cysteine through the conserved F or W. Size is omitted from some rows. Given values are once, few, many or a class for expanded clones.

j_call clone_size v_call cdr3_aa
TRBJ2-5 . TRBV28 CASSPLLRRSQETQYF
TRBJ2-3 . TRBV7-2 CASSLNSPTDTQYF
TRBJ2-1 . TRBV27 CASSSAGLIEQFF
TRBJ2-5 once TRBV9 CASSVAGRYQETQYF
TRBJ1-5 once TRBV2 CASREPTGGSVQPQHF
TRBJ2-3 . TRBV7-3 CASSRSPASDTQYF
TRBJ2-7 . TRBV19 CASSPRTVYEQYF
TRBJ1-3 . TRBV4-1 CASSQDARGPGNTIYF
TRBJ1-1 . TRBV14 CASSQVSGEAEAFF
TRBJ2-2 . TRBV2 CASSDWAHRGTGELFF
TRBJ1-1 . TRBV9 CASSPPLNTEAFF
TRBJ1-1 . TRBV27 CASSLVGGTEAFF
TRBJ2-7 . TRBV10-3 CAIPGQGGHEQYF
TRBJ1-5 . TRBV10-3 CATAGLTNQPQHF
TRBJ2-7 . TRBV9 CASSPSGSGEQYF
TRBJ1-3 . TRBV4-1 CASSKTGTPGNTIYF
TRBJ2-7 . TRBV7-8 CASSPGLAGGRGLREQYF
TRBJ2-1 . TRBV30 CAWSEGYEQFF
TRBJ2-1 . TRBV4-1 CASSQDGPFAEQFF
TRBJ1-1 . TRBV5-1 CASRREQEVEAFF
TRBJ2-1 . TRBV29-1 CSVVSGISYNEQFF
TRBJ2-7 . TRBV27 CASSANSYEQYF